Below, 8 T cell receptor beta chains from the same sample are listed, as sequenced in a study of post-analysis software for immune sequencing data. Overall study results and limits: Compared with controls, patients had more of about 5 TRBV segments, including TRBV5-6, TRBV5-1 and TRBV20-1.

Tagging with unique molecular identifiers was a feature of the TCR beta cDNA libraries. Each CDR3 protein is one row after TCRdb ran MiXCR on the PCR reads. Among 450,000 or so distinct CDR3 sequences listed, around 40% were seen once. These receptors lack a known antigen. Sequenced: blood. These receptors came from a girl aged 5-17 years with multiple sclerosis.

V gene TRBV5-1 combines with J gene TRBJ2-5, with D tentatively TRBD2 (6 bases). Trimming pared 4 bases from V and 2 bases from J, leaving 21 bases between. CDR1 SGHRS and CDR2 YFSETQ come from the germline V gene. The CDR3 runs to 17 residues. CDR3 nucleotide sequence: TGCGCCAGCAGCCCTAGGGTTCTAGCGCAAGATCAAGAGACCCAGTACTTC. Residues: CASSPRVLAQDQETQYF.

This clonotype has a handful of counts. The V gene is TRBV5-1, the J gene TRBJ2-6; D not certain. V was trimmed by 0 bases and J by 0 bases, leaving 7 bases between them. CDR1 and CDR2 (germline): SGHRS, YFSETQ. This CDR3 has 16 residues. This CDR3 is CASSLDSDSGANVLTF. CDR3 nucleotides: TGCGCCAGCAGCTTGGACAGCGACTCTGGGGCCAACGTCCTGACTTTC.

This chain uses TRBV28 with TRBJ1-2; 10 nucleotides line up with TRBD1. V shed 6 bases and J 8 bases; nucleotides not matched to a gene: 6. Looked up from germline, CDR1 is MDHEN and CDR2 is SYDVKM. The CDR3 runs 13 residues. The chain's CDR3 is CASSRGQGGGYTF. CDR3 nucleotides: TGTGCCAGCAGCAGAGGACAGGGGGGAGGCTACACCTTC.

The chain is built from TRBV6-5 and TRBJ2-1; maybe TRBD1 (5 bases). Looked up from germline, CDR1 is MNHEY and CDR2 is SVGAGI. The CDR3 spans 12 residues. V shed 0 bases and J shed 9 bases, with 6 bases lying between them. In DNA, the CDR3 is TGTGCCAGCAGTTACTCTGGGGCTGAGCAGTTCTTC. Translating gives CASSYSGAEQFF.

CDR3 sequence: CATGIGTTINEQFF. CDR3 DNA: TGCGCCACCGGGATTGGGACTACTATCAATGAGCAGTTCTTC. The V gene is TRBV4-1, the J gene TRBJ2-1, with 7 nucleotides matching TRBD2. J lost 6 bases, V lost 10 bases, and 12 bases had no gene match. This CDR3 has 14 residues. CDR1 is MGHRA, CDR2 YSYEKL, per germline.

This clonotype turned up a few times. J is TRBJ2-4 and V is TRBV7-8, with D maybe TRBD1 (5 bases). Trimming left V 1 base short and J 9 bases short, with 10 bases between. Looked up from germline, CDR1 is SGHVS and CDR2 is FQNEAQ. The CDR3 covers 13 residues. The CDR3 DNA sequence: TGTGCCAGCAGCTTAGGAGCAGGGCGCATTCAGTACTTC. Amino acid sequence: CASSLGAGRIQYF.

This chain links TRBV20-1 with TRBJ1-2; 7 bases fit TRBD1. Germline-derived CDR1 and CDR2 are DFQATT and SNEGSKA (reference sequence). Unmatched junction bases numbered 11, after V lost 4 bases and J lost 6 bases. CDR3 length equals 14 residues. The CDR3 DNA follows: TGCAGTGCTAAGAGGACAGGAATCACAAATGGCTACACCTTC. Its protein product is CSAKRTGITNGYTF.

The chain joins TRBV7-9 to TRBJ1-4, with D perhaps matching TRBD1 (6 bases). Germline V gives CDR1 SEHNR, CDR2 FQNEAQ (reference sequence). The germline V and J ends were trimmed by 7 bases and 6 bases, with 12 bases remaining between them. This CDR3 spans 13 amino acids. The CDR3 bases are TGTGCCAGCACCCCACAGGGTTATGAAAAACTGTTTTTT. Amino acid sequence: CASTPQGYEKLFF.